A single T cell receptor (beta chain) is shown here with its context. As yet, its antigen is unknown. The data stem from a study of blood T cells in healthy people across ages. For the study at large: Capture by template switching was about one barcoded beta molecule per two T cells.

Drawn from each donor were roughly 9.4 milliliters of peripheral blood. A J-beta primer mix and a sample-barcoded 5' primer were used in a second PCR of roughly 7 to 12 cycles. MiXCR, run by TCRdb on the 5' RACE reads, gives a single entry per CDR3 protein. The sample holds 1.5 million or so distinct CDR3 sequences, about 43% seen once. Trimming pared 6 bases from V and 7 bases from J, leaving 34 bases between. CDR3 length: 19 amino acids. CDR1 and CDR2 from the germline V gene are DFQATT and SNEGSKA (reference sequence). Study-level findings and limits: Significant beta diversity loss was already apparent by age approximately 38, declining roughly linearly. Reliance upon unsorted PBMCs precluded definitive naive versus antigen-experienced comparison.

The specimen was blood. The rearrangement joins TRBV20-1 to TRBJ2-1; D may be TRBD2 (5 bases). This receptor was taken from a woman aged 18-29 years in good health. In DNA form, the CDR3 reads TGCAGTGCCTGGAGCCTAAAAATACCTCAGTTTAGCGCCTGGAATGAGCAGTTCTTC. Its protein is CSAWSLKIPQFSAWNEQFF.